This T cell receptor (beta chain) was observed in a study of cytomegalovirus exposure and HLA in healthy donors. V shed 6 bases and J shed 4 bases, with 16 bases lying between them. This CDR3 has 15 amino acids. Germline loops: CDR1 MNHEY, CDR2 SMNVEV (reference sequence). This clone has a single count. Its antigen is unknown. General observations from the study: The authors assumed roughly uniform sequencing depth across donors for presence/absence analyses. A few V segments could not be told apart, such as TRBV6-2 and TRBV6-3, and were left out. A highly shared variant cluster was judged a likely technical artifact.

Researchers ran the PCR with 60 Vbeta and 13 Jbeta primers. The authors' processing: Among the unique TCR beta chains that a later analysis counted, about 81 million in all, approximately 12 million were shared. Using immunoSEQ multiplex PCR, the repertoire was profiled, and TCRdb retains in-frame clones only, with some absent. V and J calls and clone size follow that table, whereas D and trimming were derived from the DNA. The data contain around 87,000 clones, 76% of them seen just once; the ten biggest clones take up approximately 3%. Sequencing was carried out using PBMCs. The chain recombines TRBV27 with TRBJ1-5, with D perhaps matching TRBD1 (6 bases). The clonotype comes from a man between 35 and 55 years old in good health and CMV-seronegative. The CDR3 DNA reads as TGTGCCAGCAGGATAAACAGGGTCTGGAATCAGCCCCAGCATTTT. Amino acids: CASRINRVWNQPQHF.